The text below deals with one T cell receptor beta chain. Its target is unknown. PCR used 60 Vbeta primers and 13 Jbeta primers. Per the original data handling: Later, an analysis found around 80 million unique TCR beta chains, and 8.5 million to 14 million of these were shared. Data came from immunoSEQ multiplex PCR; TCRdb stores just in-frame clones and leaves some out. Clone size and the V and J calls come from that table; the DNA yielded D and trimming. The sample yields some 160,000 clones, about 82% seen once. The data belong to a study of cytomegalovirus exposure and HLA in healthy donors. Study-wide results and caveats: A later analysis revealed that TCR association rates differed between HLA loci, peaking at DRB1 and bottoming out at HLA-C.

The TCR was taken from a woman in her thirties or forties in good health and CMV-seropositive. The sample taken for sequencing was PBMCs.

As DNA, the CDR3 is TGCGCCAGCAGCCAAGATCCCCGGACTAGCCACTACGAGCAGTACTTC. As protein: CASSQDPRTSHYEQYF. This chain uses TRBV4-3 with TRBJ2-7; 8 nucleotides match TRBD2. Looked up from germline, CDR1 is LGHNA and CDR2 is YSLEER. J gave up 3 bases and V 0 bases, and 7 bases lay outside the gene matches. The CDR3 extends over 16 amino acids.